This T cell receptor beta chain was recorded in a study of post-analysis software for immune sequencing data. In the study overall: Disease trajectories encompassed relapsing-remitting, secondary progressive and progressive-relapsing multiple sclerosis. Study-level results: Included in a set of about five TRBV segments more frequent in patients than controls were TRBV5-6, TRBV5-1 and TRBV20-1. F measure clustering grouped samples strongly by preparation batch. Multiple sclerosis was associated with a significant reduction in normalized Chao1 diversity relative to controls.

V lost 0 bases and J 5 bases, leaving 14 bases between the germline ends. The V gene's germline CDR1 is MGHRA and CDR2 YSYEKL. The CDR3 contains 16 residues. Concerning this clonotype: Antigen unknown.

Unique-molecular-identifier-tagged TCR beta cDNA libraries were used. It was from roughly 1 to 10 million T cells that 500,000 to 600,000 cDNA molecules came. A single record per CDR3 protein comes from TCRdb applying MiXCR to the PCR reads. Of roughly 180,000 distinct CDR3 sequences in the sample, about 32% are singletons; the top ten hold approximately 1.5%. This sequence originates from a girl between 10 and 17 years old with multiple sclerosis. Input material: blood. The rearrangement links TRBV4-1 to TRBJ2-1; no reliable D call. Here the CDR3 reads CASSQDIGYGHNEQFF. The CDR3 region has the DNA TGCGCCAGCAGCCAAGATATCGGCTATGGCCACAATGAGCAGTTCTTC.